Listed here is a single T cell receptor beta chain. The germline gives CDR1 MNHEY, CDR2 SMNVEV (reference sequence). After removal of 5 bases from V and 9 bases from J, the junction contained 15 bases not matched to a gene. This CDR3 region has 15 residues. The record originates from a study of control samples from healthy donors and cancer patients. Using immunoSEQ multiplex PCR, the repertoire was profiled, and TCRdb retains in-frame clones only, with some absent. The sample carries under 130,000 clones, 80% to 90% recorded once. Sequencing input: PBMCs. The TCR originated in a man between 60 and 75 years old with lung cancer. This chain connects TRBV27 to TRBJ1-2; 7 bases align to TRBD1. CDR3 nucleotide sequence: TGTGCCAGCAGTCCGAGGGGACAGAGACCTCATAGCTACACCTTC. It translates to CASSPRGQRPHSYTF.